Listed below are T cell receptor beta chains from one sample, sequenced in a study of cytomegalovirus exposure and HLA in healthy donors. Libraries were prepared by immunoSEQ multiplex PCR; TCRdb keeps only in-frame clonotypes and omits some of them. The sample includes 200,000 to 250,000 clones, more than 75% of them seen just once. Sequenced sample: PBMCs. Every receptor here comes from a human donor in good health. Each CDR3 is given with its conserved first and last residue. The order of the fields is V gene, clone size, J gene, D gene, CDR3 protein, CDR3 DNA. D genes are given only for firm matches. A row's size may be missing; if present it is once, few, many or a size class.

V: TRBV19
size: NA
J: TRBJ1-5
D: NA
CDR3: CASSPSGRGNQPQHF
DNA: TGTGCCAGTAGTCCCTCGGGGAGGGGGAATCAGCCCCAGCATTTT

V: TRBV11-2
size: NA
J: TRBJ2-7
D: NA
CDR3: CASSLTGGGVYEQYF
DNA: TGTGCCAGCAGCTTAACAGGAGGGGGCGTCTACGAGCAGTACTTC

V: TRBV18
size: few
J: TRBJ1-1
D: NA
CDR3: CASSFGENTEAFF
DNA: TGTGCCAGCTCGTTCGGGGAAAACACTGAAGCTTTCTTT

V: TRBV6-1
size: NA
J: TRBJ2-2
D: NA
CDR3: CASSKTGSTGELFF
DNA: TGTGCCAGCAGTAAAACAGGGAGCACCGGGGAGCTGTTTTTT

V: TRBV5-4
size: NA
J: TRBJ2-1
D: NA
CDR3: CASSLGGGMPSAEQFF
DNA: TGTGCCAGCAGCTTGGGGGGCGGGATGCCGTCCGCTGAGCAGTTCTTC

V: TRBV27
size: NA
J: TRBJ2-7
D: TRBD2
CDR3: CASSLAGGLYEQYF
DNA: TGTGCCAGCAGTTTAGCGGGAGGTCTGTACGAGCAGTACTTC

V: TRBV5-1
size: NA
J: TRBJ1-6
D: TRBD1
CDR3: CASSSTGFNSPLHF
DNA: TGCGCCAGCAGCTCGACAGGGTTTAATTCACCCCTCCACTTT

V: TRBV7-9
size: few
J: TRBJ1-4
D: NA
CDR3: CASSLSQGFGEKLFF
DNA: TGTGCCAGCAGCTTATCGCAGGGTTTTGGGGAAAAACTGTTTTTT

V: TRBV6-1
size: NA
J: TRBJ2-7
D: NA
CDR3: CASTPGDISSYEQYF
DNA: TGTGCCAGCACCCCCGGGGACATAAGCTCCTACGAGCAGTACTTC

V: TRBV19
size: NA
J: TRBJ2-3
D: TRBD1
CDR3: CASSGTGGTTDTQYF
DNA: TGTGCCAGTAGTGGGACAGGGGGGACCACAGATACGCAGTATTTT